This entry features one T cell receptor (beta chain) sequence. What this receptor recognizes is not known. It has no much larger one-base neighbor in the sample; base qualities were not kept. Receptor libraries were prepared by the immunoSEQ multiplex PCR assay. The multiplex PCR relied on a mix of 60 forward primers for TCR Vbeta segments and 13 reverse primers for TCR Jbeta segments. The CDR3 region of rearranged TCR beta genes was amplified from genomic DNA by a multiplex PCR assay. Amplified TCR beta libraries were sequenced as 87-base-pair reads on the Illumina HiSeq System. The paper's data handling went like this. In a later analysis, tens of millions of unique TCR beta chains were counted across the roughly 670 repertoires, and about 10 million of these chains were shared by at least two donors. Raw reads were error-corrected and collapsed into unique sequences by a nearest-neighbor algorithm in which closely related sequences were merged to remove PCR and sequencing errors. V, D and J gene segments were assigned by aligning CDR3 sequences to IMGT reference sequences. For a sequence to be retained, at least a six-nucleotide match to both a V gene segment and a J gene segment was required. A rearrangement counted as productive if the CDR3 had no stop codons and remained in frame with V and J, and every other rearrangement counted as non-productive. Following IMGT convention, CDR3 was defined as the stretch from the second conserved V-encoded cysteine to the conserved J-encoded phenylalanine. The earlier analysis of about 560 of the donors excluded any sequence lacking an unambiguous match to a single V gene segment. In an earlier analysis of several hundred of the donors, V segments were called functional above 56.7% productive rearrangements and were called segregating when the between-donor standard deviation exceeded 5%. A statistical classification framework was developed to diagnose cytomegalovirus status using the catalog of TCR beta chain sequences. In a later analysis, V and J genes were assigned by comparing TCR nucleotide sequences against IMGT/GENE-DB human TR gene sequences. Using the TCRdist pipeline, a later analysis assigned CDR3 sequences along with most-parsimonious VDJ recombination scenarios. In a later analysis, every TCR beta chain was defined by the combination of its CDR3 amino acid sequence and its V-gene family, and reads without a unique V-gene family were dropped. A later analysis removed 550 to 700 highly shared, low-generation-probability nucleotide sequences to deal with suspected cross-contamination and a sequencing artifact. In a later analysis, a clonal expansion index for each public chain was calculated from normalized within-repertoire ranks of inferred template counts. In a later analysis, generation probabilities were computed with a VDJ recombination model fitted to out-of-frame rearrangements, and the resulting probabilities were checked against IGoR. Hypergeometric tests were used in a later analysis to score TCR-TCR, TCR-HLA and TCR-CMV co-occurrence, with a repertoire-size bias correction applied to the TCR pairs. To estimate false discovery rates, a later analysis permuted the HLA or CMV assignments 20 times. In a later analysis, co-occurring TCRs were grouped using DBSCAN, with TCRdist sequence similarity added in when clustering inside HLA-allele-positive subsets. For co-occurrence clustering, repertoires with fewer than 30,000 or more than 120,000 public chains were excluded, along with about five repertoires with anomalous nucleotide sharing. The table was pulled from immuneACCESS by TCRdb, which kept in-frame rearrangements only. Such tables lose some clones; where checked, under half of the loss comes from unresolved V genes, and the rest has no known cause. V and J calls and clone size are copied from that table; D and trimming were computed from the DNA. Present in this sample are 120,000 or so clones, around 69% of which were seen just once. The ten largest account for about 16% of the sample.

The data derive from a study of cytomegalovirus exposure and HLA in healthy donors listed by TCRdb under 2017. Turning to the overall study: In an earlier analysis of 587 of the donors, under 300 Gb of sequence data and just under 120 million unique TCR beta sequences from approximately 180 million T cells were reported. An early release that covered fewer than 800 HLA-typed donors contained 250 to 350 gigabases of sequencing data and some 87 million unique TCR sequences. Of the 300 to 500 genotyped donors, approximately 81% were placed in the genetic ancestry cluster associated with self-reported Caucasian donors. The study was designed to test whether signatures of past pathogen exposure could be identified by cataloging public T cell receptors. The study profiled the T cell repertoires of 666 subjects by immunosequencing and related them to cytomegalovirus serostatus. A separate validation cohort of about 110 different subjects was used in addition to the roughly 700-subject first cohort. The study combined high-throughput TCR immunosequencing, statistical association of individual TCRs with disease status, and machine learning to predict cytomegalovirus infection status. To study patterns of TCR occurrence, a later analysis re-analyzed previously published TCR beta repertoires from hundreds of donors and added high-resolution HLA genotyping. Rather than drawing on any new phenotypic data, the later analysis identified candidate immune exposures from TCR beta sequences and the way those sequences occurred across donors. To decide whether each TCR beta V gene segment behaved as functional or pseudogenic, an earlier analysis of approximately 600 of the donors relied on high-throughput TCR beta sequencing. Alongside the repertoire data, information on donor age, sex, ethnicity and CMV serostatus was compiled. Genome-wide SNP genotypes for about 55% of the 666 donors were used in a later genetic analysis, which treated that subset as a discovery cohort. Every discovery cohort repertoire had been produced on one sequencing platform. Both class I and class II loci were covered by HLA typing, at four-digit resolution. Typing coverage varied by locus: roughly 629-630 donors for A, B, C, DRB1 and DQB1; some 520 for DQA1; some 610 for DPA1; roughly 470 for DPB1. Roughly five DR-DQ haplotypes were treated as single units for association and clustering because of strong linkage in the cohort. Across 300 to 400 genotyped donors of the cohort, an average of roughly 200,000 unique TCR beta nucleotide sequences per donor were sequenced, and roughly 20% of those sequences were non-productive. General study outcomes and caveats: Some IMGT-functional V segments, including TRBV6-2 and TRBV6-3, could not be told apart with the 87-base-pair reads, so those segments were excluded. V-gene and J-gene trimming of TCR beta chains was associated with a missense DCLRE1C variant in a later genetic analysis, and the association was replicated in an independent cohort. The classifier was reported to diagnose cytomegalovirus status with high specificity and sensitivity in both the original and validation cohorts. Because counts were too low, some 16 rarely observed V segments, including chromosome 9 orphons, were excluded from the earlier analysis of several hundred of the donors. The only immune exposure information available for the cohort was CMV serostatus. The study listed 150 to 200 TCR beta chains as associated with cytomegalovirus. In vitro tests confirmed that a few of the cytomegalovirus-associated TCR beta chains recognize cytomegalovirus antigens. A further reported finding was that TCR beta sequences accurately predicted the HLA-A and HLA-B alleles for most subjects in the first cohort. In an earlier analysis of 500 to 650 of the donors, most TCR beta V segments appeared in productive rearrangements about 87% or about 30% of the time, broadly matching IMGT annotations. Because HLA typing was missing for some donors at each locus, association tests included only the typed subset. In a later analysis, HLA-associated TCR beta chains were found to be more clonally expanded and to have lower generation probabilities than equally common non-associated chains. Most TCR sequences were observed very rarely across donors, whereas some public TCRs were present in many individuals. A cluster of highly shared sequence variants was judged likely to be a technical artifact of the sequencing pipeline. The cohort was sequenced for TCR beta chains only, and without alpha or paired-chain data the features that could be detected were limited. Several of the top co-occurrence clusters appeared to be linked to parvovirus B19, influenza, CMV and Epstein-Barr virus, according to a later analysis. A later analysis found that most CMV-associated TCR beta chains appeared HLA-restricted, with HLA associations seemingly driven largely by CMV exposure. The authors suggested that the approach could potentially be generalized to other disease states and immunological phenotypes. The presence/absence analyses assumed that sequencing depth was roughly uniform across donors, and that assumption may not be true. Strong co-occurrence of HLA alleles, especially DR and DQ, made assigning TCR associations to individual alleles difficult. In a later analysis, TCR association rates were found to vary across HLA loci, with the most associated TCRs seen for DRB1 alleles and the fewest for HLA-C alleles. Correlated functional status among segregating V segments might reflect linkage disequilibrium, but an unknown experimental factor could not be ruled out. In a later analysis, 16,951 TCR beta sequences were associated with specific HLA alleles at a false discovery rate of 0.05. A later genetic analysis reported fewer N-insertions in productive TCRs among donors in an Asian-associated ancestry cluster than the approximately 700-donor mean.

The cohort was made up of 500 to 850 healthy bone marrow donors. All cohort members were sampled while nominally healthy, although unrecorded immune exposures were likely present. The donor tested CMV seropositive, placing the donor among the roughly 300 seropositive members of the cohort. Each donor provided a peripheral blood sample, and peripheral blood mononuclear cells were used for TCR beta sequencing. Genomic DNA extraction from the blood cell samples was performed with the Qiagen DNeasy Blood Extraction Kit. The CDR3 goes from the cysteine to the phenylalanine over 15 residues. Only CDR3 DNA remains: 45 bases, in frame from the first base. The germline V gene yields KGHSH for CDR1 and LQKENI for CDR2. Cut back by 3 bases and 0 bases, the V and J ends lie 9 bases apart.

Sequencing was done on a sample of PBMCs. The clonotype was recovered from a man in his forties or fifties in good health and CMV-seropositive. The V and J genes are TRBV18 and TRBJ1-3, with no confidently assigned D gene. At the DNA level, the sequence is TGTGCCAGCTCACCGACAAGTGACTCTGGAAACACCATATATTTT. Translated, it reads CASSPTSDSGNTIYF.